This T cell receptor beta chain was captured by sequencing in a study of cytomegalovirus exposure and HLA in healthy donors. A multiplex PCR was run with 60 Vbeta primers and 13 Jbeta primers. Clones were read by immunoSEQ multiplex PCR, and TCRdb kept only the in-frame ones, dropping some. This table holds 150,000 to 200,000 clones, 55% to 65% found once. The TCR originated in a man between 40 and 49 years old in good health and CMV-seronegative. Sequences were obtained from PBMCs.

CDR3 DNA: TGTGCCAGCAGTTACTCACGGGAAAGCACAGATACGCAGTATTTT. Translating gives CASSYSRESTDTQYF. V is TRBV6-5 and J is TRBJ2-3; D possibly corresponds to TRBD2 (5 bases). Germline-derived CDR1 and CDR2 are MNHEY and SVGAGI. The CDR3 totals 15 residues. The V gene lost 0 bases and the J gene lost 0 bases, with 7 bases spanning the gap.